This TCR beta chain comes out of a study of PD-1 blockade in classical Hodgkin lymphoma (dated by TCRdb to 2020 to 2021). General notes on the study: Nivolumab dosing was 3 mg/kg intravenously every 2 weeks, continuing until either disease progression or unacceptable toxicity. A peripheral blood immune signature of response to PD-1 blockade in classical Hodgkin lymphoma was defined using TCR beta sequencing and CyTOF.

The count of this clone is one. Its antigen is unknown. No base quality information exists; no much larger clone differs at one position. The label giving this sample's time point can be read as: cycle 4 day 1 (C4D1), after less than seven weeks of nivolumab. All trial patients had relapsed after autologous stem cell transplantation, with cohorts A, B and C differing in prior brentuximab vedotin exposure. The trial cohort comprised 56 patients with relapsed/refractory classical Hodgkin lymphoma whose best overall responses were complete response, partial response or progressive disease. Trial patients were treated with single-agent nivolumab in the multi-cohort phase II CheckMate 205 trial. An independent review committee assessed best overall response using the 2007 International Working Group response criteria. Trial PBMCs were collected just before the start of nivolumab (C1D1) and during therapy at cycle 2 day 1 and cycle 4 day 1. After peripheral blood was drawn into 8 mL Vacutainer Cell Preparation Tubes, PBMCs were isolated by centrifugation and then cryopreserved.

Spanning cysteine to phenylalanine, the CDR3 consists of 12 amino acids. The only DNA kept is the CDR3, 36 bases in frame from the first base. Between the V and J ends, shortened by 6 bases and 6 bases respectively, the junction contains 11 bases. CDR1 and CDR2 were assigned from the germline V gene as SGHTA and FQGNSA. Points the paper makes about the study in general: Lower diversity was seen in patients whose nivolumab began less than 1 year after ASCT, and these patients were left out of later analyses so that immune reconstitution would not confound the results. The study was restricted to a single clinical trial cohort, and the causes of repertoire differences, possibly disease activity or prior therapy, were left undefined. Newly diagnosed patients were reported to have lower baseline TCR diversity than healthy donors, and relapsed/refractory patients were reported to have lower baseline TCR diversity still. By C4D1, a significant rise was seen in CD4+ TCR diversity but not in CD8+ TCR diversity (p=0.0027 vs p=0.16), and the rise was most apparent among complete responders (p=0.02). Trial patients with a complete response had baseline diversity similar to that of newly diagnosed patients, while partial responders and progressors had significantly lower diversity.

Genomic DNA was isolated using the Qiagen DNeasy kit from unsorted PBMCs as well as from negatively selected CD4+ and CD8+ fractions. Using primers that anneal to V and J segments, immunoSEQ multiplex PCR amplified the TCR beta CDR3 regions. A synthetic immune receptor repertoire was used to minimize amplification bias, and remaining bias was computationally removed after sequencing. Under the source paper's analysis protocol: Repertoire diversity was quantified as the Shannon entropy index using custom Python scripts. Unsorted, CD4+ and CD8+ repertoires were examined separately, except in combined analyses, for which CD4+ and CD8+ sequences were merged in silico. Clonal expansion was defined as at least a 2-fold frequency increase after treatment relative to C1D1, with a pseudocount of 0.5 for undetected baseline clones. Singleton clones were defined as clones with 0 or 1 copy at C1D1, and non-singleton clones were defined as clones with 2 or more copies. By matching protein sequences in sorted samples from the same patient, clones expanded in unsorted samples were annotated as CD4+, CD8+ or unknown. Wilcoxon tests were applied to paired samples to test diversity changes from C1D1 to C4D1. TCRdb holds this immuneACCESS table with in-frame rearrangements only. Some clones are missing; in checked studies, unresolved V genes explain under half, and the rest has no known cause. D and trimming were read from the DNA, whereas the V and J calls and clone size are those reported in that table. This sample comprises about 33,000 clones, approximately 68% of them detected only once. The ten largest clones capture roughly 4% of the sample.

The sequences come from peripheral blood mononuclear cells (PBMCs), collected before the fourth cycle of nivolumab. This TCR derives from a human donor with classical Hodgkin lymphoma. The chain was built from TRBV7-2 and TRBJ1-2; the D gene is unclear. The CDR3 amino acid sequence is: CASSRRADGYTF. The bases read TGTGCCAGCAGTCGGCGTGCGGATGGCTACACCTTC.